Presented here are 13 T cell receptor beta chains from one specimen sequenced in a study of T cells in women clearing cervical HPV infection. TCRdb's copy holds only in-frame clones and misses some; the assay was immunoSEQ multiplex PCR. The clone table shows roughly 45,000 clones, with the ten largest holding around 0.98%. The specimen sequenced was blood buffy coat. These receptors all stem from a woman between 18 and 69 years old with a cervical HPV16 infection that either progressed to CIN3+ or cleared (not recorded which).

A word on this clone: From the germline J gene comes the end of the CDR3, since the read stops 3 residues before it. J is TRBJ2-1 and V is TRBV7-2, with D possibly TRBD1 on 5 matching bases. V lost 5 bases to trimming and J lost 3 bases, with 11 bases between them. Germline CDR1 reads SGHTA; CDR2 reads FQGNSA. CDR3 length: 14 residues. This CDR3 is CASSLLTVYNEQFF. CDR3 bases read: TGTGCCAGCAGCCTACTGACAGTCTACAATGAG.

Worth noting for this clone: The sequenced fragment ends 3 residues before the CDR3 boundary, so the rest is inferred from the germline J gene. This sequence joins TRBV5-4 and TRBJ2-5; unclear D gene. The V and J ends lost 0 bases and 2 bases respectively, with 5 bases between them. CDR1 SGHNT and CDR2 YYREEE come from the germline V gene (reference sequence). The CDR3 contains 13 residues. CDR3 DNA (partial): TGTGCCAGCAGCTTGGAACTACAAGAGACC. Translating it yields CASSLELQET. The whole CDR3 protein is CASSLELQETQYF.

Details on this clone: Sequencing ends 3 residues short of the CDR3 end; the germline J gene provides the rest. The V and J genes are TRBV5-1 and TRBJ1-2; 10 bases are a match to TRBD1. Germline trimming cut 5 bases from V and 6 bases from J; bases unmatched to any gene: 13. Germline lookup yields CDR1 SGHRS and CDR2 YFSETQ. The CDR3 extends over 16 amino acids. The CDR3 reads CASRVSTGTGAHGYTF. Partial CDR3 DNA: TGCGCCAGCAGGGTCTCCACCGGGACAGGGGCCCATGGC.

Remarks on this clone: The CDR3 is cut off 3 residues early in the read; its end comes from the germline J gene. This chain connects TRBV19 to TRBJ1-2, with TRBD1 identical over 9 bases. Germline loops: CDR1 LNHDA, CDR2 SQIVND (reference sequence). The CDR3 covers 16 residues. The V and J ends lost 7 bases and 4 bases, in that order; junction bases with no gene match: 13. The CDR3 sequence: CASTHTPGQGGYGYTF. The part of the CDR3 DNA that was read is TGTGCCAGTACCCACACCCCGGGACAGGGAGGCTATGGC. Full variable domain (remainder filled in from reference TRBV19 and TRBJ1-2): DGGITQSPKYLFRKEGQNVTLSCEQNLNHDAMYWYRQDPGQGLRLIYYSQIVNDFQKGDIAEGYSVSREKKESFPLTVTSAQKNPTAFYLCASTHTPGQGGYGYTFGSGTRLTVV.

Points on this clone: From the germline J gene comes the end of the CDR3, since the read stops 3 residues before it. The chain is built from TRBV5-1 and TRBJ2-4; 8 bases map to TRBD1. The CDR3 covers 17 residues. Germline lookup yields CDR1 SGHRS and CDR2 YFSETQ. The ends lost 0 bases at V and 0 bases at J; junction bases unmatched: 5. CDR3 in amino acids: CASSLGGTGLAKNIQYF. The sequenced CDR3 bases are TGCGCCAGCAGCTTGGGGGGGACAGGACTAGCCAAAAACATT.

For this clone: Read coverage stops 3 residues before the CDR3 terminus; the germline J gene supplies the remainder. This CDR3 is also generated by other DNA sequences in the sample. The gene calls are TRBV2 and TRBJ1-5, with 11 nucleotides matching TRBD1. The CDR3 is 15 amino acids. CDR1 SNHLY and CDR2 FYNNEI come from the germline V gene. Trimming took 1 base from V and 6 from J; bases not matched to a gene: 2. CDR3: CASSEGGQGAQPQHF. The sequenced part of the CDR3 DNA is TGTGCCAGCAGTGAAGGAGGACAGGGGGCTCAGCCC.

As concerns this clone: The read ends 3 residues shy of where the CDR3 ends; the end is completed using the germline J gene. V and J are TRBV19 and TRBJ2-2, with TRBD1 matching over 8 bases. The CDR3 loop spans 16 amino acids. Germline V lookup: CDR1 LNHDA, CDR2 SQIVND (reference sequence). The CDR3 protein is CASSSPGQVNNSPLFF. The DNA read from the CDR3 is TGTGCCAGTAGCTCACCGGGACAGGTTAATAATTCACCG.

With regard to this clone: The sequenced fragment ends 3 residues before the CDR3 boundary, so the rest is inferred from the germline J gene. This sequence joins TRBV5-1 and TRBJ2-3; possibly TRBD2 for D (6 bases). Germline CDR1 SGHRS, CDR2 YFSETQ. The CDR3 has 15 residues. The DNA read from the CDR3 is TGCGCCAGCACGGAGGGCCCGCGGGGACGAGAGACG. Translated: CASTEGPRGRET. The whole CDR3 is CASTEGPRGRETQYF.

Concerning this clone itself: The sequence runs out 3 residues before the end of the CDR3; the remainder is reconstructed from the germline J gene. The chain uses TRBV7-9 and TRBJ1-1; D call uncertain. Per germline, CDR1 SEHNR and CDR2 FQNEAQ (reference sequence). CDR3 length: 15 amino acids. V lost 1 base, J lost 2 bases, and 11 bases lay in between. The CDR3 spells CASSLGADINTEAFF. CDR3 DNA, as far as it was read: TGTGCCAGCAGCTTAGGCGCGGATATAAACACTGAA.

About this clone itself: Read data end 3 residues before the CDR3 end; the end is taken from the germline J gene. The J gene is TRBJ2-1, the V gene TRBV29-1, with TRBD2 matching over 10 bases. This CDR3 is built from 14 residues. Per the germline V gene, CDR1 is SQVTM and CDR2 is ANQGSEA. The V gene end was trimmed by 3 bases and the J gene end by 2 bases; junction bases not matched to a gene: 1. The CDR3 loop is CSVESGGAYNEQFF. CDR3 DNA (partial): TGCAGCGTTGAGAGCGGGGGGGCCTACAATGAG.

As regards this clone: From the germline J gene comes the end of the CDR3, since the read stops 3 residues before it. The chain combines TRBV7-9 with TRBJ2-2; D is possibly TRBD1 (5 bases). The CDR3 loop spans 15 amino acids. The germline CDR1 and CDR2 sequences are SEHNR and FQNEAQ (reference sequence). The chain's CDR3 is CASSFSGFDNSPLFF. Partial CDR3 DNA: TGTGCCAGCAGCTTTTCAGGGTTCGATAATTCACCG.

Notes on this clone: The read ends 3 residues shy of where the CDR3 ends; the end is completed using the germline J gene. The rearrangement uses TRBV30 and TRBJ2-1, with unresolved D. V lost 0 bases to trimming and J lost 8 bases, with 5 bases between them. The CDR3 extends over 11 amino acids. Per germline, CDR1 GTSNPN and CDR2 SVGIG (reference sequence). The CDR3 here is CAWSVGYEQFF. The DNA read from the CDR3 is TGTGCCTGGAGTGTGGGCTATGAG.

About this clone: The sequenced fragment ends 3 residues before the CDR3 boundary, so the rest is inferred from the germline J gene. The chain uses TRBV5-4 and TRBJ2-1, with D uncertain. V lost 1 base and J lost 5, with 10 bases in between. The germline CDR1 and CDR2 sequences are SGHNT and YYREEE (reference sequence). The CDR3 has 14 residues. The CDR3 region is CASSLPVVHNEQFF. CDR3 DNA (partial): TGTGCCAGCAGCTTGCCTGTTGTCCACAATGAG.